Shown below are 30 T cell receptor beta chains from a single sample sequenced in a study of identical twins. TCRdb passed the 5' RACE reads through MiXCR, listing each CDR3 protein once. The table includes just over 500,000 distinct CDR3 sequences, 20% to 25% detected once. These records were also assigned to another study, of T cells expressing NK-cell markers.

Sequencing used CD4+ T cells sorted from blood. These receptors all stem from a woman under 30 in good health.

The J gene is TRBJ2-7, the V gene TRBV5-6; the D is unclear. Germline assignment: CDR1 SGHDT and CDR2 YYEEEE. The V end lost 4 bases, the J end lost 6 bases, and 20 bases lay between the germline ends. CDR3 length equals 15 residues. CDR3 amino acids: CASSRRTVSKSEQYF. CDR3 DNA: TGTGCCAGCAGCCGTAGGACCGTCTCGAAATCCGAGCAGTACTTC. The full variable domain, rest sourced from reference TRBV5-6 and TRBJ2-7, is DAGVTQSPTHLIKTRGQQVTLRCSPKSGHDTVSWYQQALGQGPQFIFQYYEEEERQRGNFPDRFSGHQFPNYSSELNVNALLLGDSALYLCASSRRTVSKSEQYFGPGTRLTVT.

The CDR3 here is CASSLRGFPYEQYF. CDR3 nucleotide sequence: TGCGCCAGCAGCTTGAGAGGGTTCCCCTACGAGCAGTACTTC. This rearrangement joins TRBV5-1 to TRBJ2-7; D perhaps matches TRBD2 (5 bases). V lost 1 base and J lost 2, with 10 bases in between. The germline V gene encodes CDR1 SGHRS and CDR2 YFSETQ. The CDR3 is 14 residues long.

This chain uses TRBV27 with TRBJ1-6; D may be TRBD1 (5 bases). This CDR3 has 15 residues. Germline-derived CDR1 and CDR2 are MNHEY and SMNVEV (reference sequence). The V gene lost 6 bases and the J gene lost 1 base, with 10 bases spanning the gap. The CDR3 loop reads CASSGGGSYNSPLHF. Written as DNA, the CDR3 is TGTGCCAGCAGCGGGGGAGGGTCCTATAATTCACCCCTCCACTTT.

The chain recombines TRBV10-3 with TRBJ2-7; maybe TRBD1 (6 bases). Trimming cost V 4 bases and J 7 bases, with 14 bases left between them. Germline V gene sequence: CDR1 ENHRY, CDR2 SYGVKD. CDR3 length equals 13 residues. CDR3 in DNA: TGTGCCATCAGTGCCAGGGGTAAATGGGAGCAGTACTTC. Amino acids: CAISARGKWEQYF.

The chain couples TRBV7-2 to TRBJ2-3; TRBD2 agrees at 13 bases. Germline loops: CDR1 SGHTA, CDR2 FQGNSA. V was pared by 0 bases and J by 6 bases, with 0 bases of the junction left unmatched. This CDR3 has 15 amino acids. CDR3 bases: TGTGCCAGCAGCTTAGCGGGACTAGCGGGGGATACGCAGTATTTT. This codes for CASSLAGLAGDTQYF. Filled out from reference TRBV7-2 and TRBJ2-3, the complete variable domain reads GAGVSQSPSNKVTEKGKDVELRCDPISGHTALYWYRQSLGQGLEFLIYFQGNSAPDKSGLPSDRFSAERTGGSVSTLTIQRTQQEDSAVYLCASSLAGLAGDTQYFGPGTRLTVL.

The CDR3 bases are TGCAGTGCTAGACTGGGGACAACGAACACTGAAGCTTTCTTT. Residues: CSARLGTTNTEAFF. The chain is built from TRBV20-1 and TRBJ1-1, with a tentative D call TRBD1 (6 bases). Trimming shortened V by 2 bases and J by 1 base, and 11 bases separated the two germline ends. The CDR3 extends over 14 amino acids. Germline V gives CDR1 DFQATT, CDR2 SNEGSKA (reference sequence).

The chain employs TRBV6-5 and TRBJ2-3, with TRBD2 identical over 11 bases. J was trimmed by 4 bases and V by 2 bases; bases with no gene match: 2. This CDR3 is 15 amino acids long. Germline V lookup: CDR1 MNHEY, CDR2 SVGAGI. This CDR3 is CASSYQGLAADTQYF. The CDR3 DNA is TGTGCCAGCAGTTACCAGGGACTAGCGGCAGATACGCAGTATTTT.

This clonotype was picked up one time. V usage is TRBV2 and J usage is TRBJ1-1; D uncertain. Germline V CDR1 and CDR2: SNHLY, FYNNEI. CDR3 size: 13 residues. V gave up 6 bases and J gave up 0 bases, with 8 bases separating them. The CDR3 DNA sequence: TGTGCCAGCAGGGAGATATTGAACACTGAAGCTTTCTTT. It encodes CASREILNTEAFF.

The sample holds a few counts of this clonotype. In nucleotides, the CDR3 is TGCAGCGTCGGGGGCCTCCTCACTGAAGCTTTCTTT. It codes for CSVGGLLTEAFF. The chain carries TRBV29-1 and TRBJ1-1; maybe TRBD1 (6 bases). Between the trimmed V and J ends, which lost 6 bases and 4 bases, there was a span of 12 bases. CDR1 and CDR2 (germline): SQVTM, ANQGSEA. The CDR3 is 12 amino acids.

The chain couples TRBV6-1 to TRBJ2-3; 7 nucleotides agree with TRBD1. In germline, CDR1 is MNHNS, CDR2 SASEGT. Unmatched junction bases numbered 7, after V lost 5 bases and J lost 2 bases. The CDR3 is 15 residues long. The CDR3 nucleotides are TGTGCCAGCAGTCTTCTAGGGGGCCCCACAGATACGCAGTATTTT. Translating it yields CASSLLGGPTDTQYF.

This clonotype was picked up a small number of times. The chain combines TRBV29-1 with TRBJ2-7; tentatively, D is TRBD1 or TRBD2 (5 bases each). The CDR3 has 13 amino acids. Germline CDR1 reads SQVTM; CDR2 reads ANQGSEA. The V end lost 7 bases, the J end lost 1 base, and 14 bases lay between the germline ends. The CDR3 sequence is CSAGPAGSYEQYF. The DNA of the CDR3 is TGCAGCGCGGGGCCGGCAGGGTCCTACGAGCAGTACTTC.

The rearrangement joins TRBV6-2 or TRBV6-3 to TRBJ1-5; maybe TRBD1 (6 bases). The ends were cut back, 1 base at V and 5 bases at J, with 21 bases in the middle. This CDR3 spans 18 amino acids. The germline CDR1 and CDR2 sequences are MNHEY and SVGEGT. The CDR3 spells CASSYFAGHKSWDQPQHF. For the CDR3, the DNA is TGTGCCAGCAGTTACTTCGCGGGACATAAGTCGTGGGATCAGCCCCAGCATTTT.

This clonotype was seen more than once but under ten times. The chain recombines TRBV19 with TRBJ1-2, with a possible D match to TRBD1 (5 bases). The CDR3 totals 15 residues. In germline, CDR1 is LNHDA, CDR2 SQIVND (reference sequence). V lost 4 bases and J lost 0, with 12 bases in between. The CDR3 reads CASSKTGTANYGYTF. CDR3 nucleotides: TGTGCCAGTAGTAAAACCGGGACGGCTAACTATGGCTACACCTTC.

The gene calls are TRBV14 and TRBJ2-1, with D unresolved. The V gene lost 1 base and the J gene lost 3 bases, with 13 bases spanning the gap. From germline, CDR1 is SGHDN and CDR2 FVKESK. The CDR3 length is 16 residues. Here the CDR3 DNA reads TGTGCCAGCAGCCAAGGATCCTGGCCAGTCTACAATGAGCAGTTCTTC. Translation: CASSQGSWPVYNEQFF.

Ten or more counts support this clonotype. The V call is TRBV5-1, the J call TRBJ2-1, with unresolved D. The CDR3 extends over 11 amino acids. V was shortened by 7 bases and J by 0 bases, with 2 bases between the two germline ends. Germline V lookup: CDR1 SGHRS, CDR2 YFSETQ. The CDR3 is CASVSYNEQFF. In nucleotides, the CDR3 is TGCGCCAGCGTCTCCTACAATGAGCAGTTCTTC.

This clonotype has a handful of counts. This sequence joins TRBV30 and TRBJ2-1; no firm D call. Germline loops: CDR1 GTSNPN, CDR2 SVGIG (reference sequence). The V end was cut by 0 bases, the J end by 6 bases, with 6 bases between. This CDR3 has 12 residues. The CDR3 protein is CAWSVHGNEQFF. DNA of the CDR3: TGTGCCTGGAGTGTACACGGCAATGAGCAGTTCTTC.

J is TRBJ2-7 and V is TRBV4-2, with a weak D call TRBD2 (6 bases). The CDR3 consists of 14 residues. Germline CDR1 is LGHNA and CDR2 is YNFKEQ. V was shortened by 4 bases and J by 0 bases, with 10 bases between the two germline ends. The CDR3 is CASSLGLLSYEQYF. The CDR3 nucleotides read TGTGCCAGCAGCCTGGGACTGCTCTCCTACGAGCAGTACTTC.

The chain has TRBV12-3 or TRBV12-4 and TRBJ2-3, with 14 bases that match TRBD2. V lost 6 bases and J lost 1; bases outside the gene matches: 6. The CDR3 contains 17 residues. This CDR3 is CASRRLAGGPGTDTQYF. The CDR3 region has the DNA TGTGCCAGCAGAAGACTAGCGGGAGGGCCTGGCACAGATACGCAGTATTTT.

The genes are TRBV2 and TRBJ2-2; a possible D gene is TRBD2 (5 bases). Trimming removed 4 bases at V and 7 bases at J, with 13 bases between. This CDR3 region has 14 residues. The germline V gene has CDR1 SNHLY and CDR2 FYNNEI. The CDR3, as DNA: TGTGCCAGCAGTGGTGAGGGCTTCGGCGGGGAGCTGTTTTTT. Its translation is CASSGEGFGGELFF.

This clonotype was picked up a small number of times. The chain recombines TRBV2 with TRBJ2-1; 9 bases map to TRBD2. The V segment lost 7 bases and the J segment 4 bases; nucleotides outside the gene matches: 8. This CDR3 has 15 residues. Germline lookup yields CDR1 SNHLY and CDR2 FYNNEI. For the CDR3, the DNA is TGTGCCAGCACCGACTTTGCGGGGGGGTACAATGAGCAGTTCTTC. It encodes CASTDFAGGYNEQFF. The full variable domain, with the rest looked up from reference TRBV2 and TRBJ2-1, is EPEVTQTPSHQVTQMGQEVILRCVPISNHLYFYWYRQILGQKVEFLVSFYNNEISEKSEIFDDQFSVERPDGSNFTLKIRSTKLEDSAMYFCASTDFAGGYNEQFFGPGTRLTVL.

This clonotype was counted only a few times. The CDR3 region has the DNA TGCAGTGCTAGACTAGCGGATAAGGCCTACGAGCAGTACTTC. It is translated as CSARLADKAYEQYF. V usage is TRBV20-1 and J usage is TRBJ2-7, with 7 nucleotides matching TRBD2. CDR1 and CDR2 from the germline V gene are DFQATT and SNEGSKA (reference sequence). This CDR3 comprises 14 residues. Unmatched junction bases numbered 6, after V lost 2 bases and J lost 2 bases.

Only a few counts were recorded for this clonotype. The chain couples TRBV6-2 or TRBV6-3 to TRBJ2-2; D perhaps matches TRBD1 (5 bases). The CDR3 is made up of 17 amino acids. V was trimmed by 6 bases and J by 5 bases, leaving 22 bases between them. CDR1 MNHEY and CDR2 SVGEGT come from the germline V gene. As DNA, the CDR3 is TGTGCCAGCAGCCCCCCGTTGCGCTGGGGCGGAACCGGGGAGCTGTTTTTT. It is translated as CASSPPLRWGGTGELFF.

The chain has TRBV20-1 and TRBJ2-2; no firm D call. Trimming stripped 5 bases from V and 3 bases from J, with 13 bases between. The germline CDR1 and CDR2 sequences are DFQATT and SNEGSKA (reference sequence). CDR3 length: 14 amino acids. CDR3 coding DNA: TGCAGTGCTCATTCGGACGCAGACACCGGGGAGCTGTTTTTT. Translation: CSAHSDADTGELFF.

The V gene is TRBV19, the J gene TRBJ2-3; D unclear. The V and J ends lost 6 bases and 6 bases respectively, with 7 bases between them. Germline V CDR1 and CDR2: LNHDA, SQIVND (reference sequence). This CDR3 comprises 11 residues. The CDR3 DNA is TGTGCCAGTAGGATGGGTGATACGCAGTATTTT. Translation: CASRMGDTQYF.

J is TRBJ1-4 and V is TRBV11-2, with D perhaps matching TRBD1 (6 bases). Germline CDR1 reads SGHAT; CDR2 reads FQNNGV. V lost 5 bases and J 13 bases, leaving 14 bases between the germline ends. CDR3 length: 12 residues. The CDR3 is CASSRSGGALFF. The CDR3 nucleotides read TGTGCCAGCAGCCGTTCCGGGGGGGCACTGTTTTTT.

The V gene is TRBV15, the J gene TRBJ2-2; TRBD1 matches at 9 bases. The germline gives CDR1 LNHNV, CDR2 YYDKDF (reference sequence). V shed 5 bases, J shed 6 bases, and the junction held 4 bases outside the gene matches. This CDR3 contains 14 residues. As DNA, the CDR3 is TGTGCCACCAGCCGGGACAGGGCGTCCGGGGAGCTGTTTTTT. Translation: CATSRDRASGELFF.

The rearrangement uses TRBV15 and TRBJ1-1; a possible D gene is TRBD1 (6 bases). V was shortened by 2 bases and J by 6 bases, with 13 bases between the two germline ends. Germline V gives CDR1 LNHNV, CDR2 YYDKDF (reference sequence). This CDR3 region has 14 residues. The CDR3 sequence is CATSRQGNGAEAFF. The CDR3 coding sequence is TGTGCCACCAGCAGACAGGGGAATGGCGCTGAAGCTTTCTTT.

The chain has TRBV29-1 and TRBJ2-3; D is uncertain. The CDR3 runs to 13 residues. Germline V CDR1 and CDR2: SQVTM, ANQGSEA. V dropped 4 bases and J dropped 6 bases, with 14 bases sitting between them. CDR3 in DNA: TGCAGCGTTGTGGCGGTTTTGGGGGATACGCAGTATTTT. It specifies CSVVAVLGDTQYF.

This chain links TRBV7-2 with TRBJ2-7; 9 bases line up with TRBD1. Germline assignment: CDR1 SGHTA and CDR2 FQGNSA. The CDR3 extends over 15 amino acids. Trimming took 3 bases from V and 4 from J; bases not matched to a gene: 7. The CDR3 bases are TGTGCCAGCAGCTTTATTCCGGACAGGGGTTACGAGCAGTACTTC. It is translated as CASSFIPDRGYEQYF.

The rearrangement uses TRBV5-1 and TRBJ2-1; 10 bases are shared with TRBD2. CDR1 is SGHRS, CDR2 YFSETQ, per germline. V shed 6 bases, J shed 5 bases, and the junction held 8 bases outside the gene matches. This CDR3 contains 15 residues. For the CDR3, the DNA is TGCGCCAGCACCAAGGGACTAGCGAGAAACAATGAGCAGTTCTTC. Translation: CASTKGLARNNEQFF.